Below are 2 T cell receptor beta chains sequenced from a single sample in a study of Ad26.COV2.S vaccination and SARS-CoV-2 variants. Treatment meaning: around 19 received Ad26.COV2.S at low or high dose, single or two shots; roughly five received placebo; per-sample allocation not given. Specimen acquisition occurred on day 63 following the initial vaccine or placebo injection. TCRdb's copy holds only in-frame clones and misses some; the assay was immunoSEQ multiplex PCR. The sample has some 390,000 clones, around nine tenths seen once; the top ten hold under 2%. The sequenced sample was peripheral blood, obtained in a trial of Ad26.COV2.S vaccine versus placebo. The receptors here all came from a person aged 18 to 65 who received the Ad26.COV2.S COVID-19 vaccine or a placebo.

The chain has TRBV18 and TRBJ2-5; D may be TRBD2 (5 bases). This CDR3 spans 14 amino acids. CDR1 KGHSH and CDR2 LQKENI come from the germline V gene. V dropped 3 bases and J dropped 5 bases, with 13 bases sitting between them. Written as DNA, the CDR3 is TGTGCCAGCTCACCCGGATACTCGGGGGAGACCCAGTACTTC. It encodes CASSPGYSGETQYF.

Remarks on this clone: This specimen includes other DNA sequences encoding the same CDR3. The chain is built from TRBV9 and TRBJ2-3, with D perhaps TRBD2 (6 bases). Trimming cost V 0 bases and J 1 base, with 9 bases left between them. The CDR3 runs to 15 residues. Germline loops: CDR1 SGDLS, CDR2 YYNGEE. DNA for the CDR3: TGTGCCAGCAGCGTAGGTTCTAGCGGCACAGATACGCAGTATTTT. This gives the protein CASSVGSSGTDTQYF.